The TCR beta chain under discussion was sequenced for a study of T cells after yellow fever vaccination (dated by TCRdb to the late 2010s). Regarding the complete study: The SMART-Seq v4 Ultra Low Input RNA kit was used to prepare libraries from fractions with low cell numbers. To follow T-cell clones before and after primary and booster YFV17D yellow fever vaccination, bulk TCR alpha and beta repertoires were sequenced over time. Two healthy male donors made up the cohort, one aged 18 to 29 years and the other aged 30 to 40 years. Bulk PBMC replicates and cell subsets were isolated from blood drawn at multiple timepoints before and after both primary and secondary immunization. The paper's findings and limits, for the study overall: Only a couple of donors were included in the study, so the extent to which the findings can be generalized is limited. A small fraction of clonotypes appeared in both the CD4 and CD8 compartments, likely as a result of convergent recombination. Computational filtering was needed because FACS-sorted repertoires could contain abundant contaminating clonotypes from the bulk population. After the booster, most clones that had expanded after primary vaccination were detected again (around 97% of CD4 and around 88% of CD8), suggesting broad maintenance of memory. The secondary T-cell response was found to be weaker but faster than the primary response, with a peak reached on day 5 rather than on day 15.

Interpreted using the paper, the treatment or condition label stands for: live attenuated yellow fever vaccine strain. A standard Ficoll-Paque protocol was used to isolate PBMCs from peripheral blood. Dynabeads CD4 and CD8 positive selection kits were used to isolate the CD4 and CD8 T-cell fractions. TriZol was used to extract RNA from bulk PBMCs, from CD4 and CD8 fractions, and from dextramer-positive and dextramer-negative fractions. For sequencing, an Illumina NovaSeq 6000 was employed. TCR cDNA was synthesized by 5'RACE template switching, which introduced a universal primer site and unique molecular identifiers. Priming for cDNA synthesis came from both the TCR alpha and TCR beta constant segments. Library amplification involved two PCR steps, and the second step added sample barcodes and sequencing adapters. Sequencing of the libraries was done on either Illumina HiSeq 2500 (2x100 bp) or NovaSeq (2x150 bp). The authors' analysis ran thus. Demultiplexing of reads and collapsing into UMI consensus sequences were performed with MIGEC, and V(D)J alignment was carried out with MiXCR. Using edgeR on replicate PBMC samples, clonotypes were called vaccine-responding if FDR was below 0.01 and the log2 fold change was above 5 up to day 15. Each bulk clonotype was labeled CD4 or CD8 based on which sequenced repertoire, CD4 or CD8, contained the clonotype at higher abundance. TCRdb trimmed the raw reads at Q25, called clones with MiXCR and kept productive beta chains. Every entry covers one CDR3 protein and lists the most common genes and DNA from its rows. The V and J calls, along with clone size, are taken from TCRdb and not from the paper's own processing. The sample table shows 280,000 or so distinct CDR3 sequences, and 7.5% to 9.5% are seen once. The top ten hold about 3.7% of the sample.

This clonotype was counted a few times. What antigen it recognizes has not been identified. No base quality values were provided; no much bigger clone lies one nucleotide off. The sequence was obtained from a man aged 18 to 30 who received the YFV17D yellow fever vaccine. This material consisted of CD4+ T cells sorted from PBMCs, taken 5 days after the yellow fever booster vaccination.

The CDR3 protein: CASSPAYQETQYF. The DNA sequence reads TGTGCCAGCAGCCCCGCGTACCAAGAGACCCAGTACTTC. The sequence is built from TRBV7-7 and TRBJ2-5; no D gene is confidently identified. The CDR3 holds 13 amino acids from the cysteine to the phenylalanine. Only the CDR3 DNA stays, 39 bases, in frame from base 1. The junction carries 7 bases between V and J, which are trimmed by 5 bases and 0 bases respectively. Via the germline V gene (reference sequence), CDR1 is SSHAT and CDR2 FNYEAQ.